The clone carrying this T cell receptor beta chain came up once. The data are from a study of blood T cell repertoires in COVID-19. Across the study: COVID-19 samples collected from the United States, Italy and Spain covered acute and convalescent phases. T cells, B-cell-depleted T cells, or PBMCs supplied cDNA or gDNA.

Germline assignment: CDR1 SGHTA and CDR2 FQGTGA. This CDR3 is built from 14 residues. V shed 4 bases and J 2 bases; nucleotides not matched to a gene: 3. Under the authors' procedure: Amplified reference gene primers provided the basis for estimating nucleated cell counts. This table comes from immunoSEQ multiplex PCR, and its TCRdb copy is limited to in-frame clones, with some not included. V and J calls and clone size are given by that table; D and trimming were obtained from the DNA. The top ten clones hold 0.5% to 0.55% of a sample with 150,000 to 200,000 clones, about 93% of them seen once. The genes are TRBV7-3 and TRBJ2-3; TRBD1 aligns across 7 bases. The sequence came from a man aged 45-60 years with acute or convalescent COVID-19. The sequenced sample was peripheral blood. CDR3 nucleotide sequence: TGTGCCAGCAGCTCGGGACAGTACACAGATACGCAGTATTTT. This codes for CASSSGQYTDTQYF.